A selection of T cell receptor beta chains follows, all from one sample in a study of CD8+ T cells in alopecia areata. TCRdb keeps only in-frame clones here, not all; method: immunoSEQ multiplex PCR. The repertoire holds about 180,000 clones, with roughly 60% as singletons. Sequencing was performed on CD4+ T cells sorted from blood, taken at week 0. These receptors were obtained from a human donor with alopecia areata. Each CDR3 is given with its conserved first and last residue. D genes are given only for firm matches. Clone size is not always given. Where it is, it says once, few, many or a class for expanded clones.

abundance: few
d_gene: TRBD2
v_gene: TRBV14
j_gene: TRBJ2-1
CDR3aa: CASSPTSGGAGEQFF
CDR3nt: TGTGCCAGCAGCCCCACCAGCGGGGGGGCGGGGGAGCAGTTCTTC

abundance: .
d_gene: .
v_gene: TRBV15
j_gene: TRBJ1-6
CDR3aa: CATSREVRGSSPLHF
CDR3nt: TGTGCCACCAGCAGAGAGGTGCGGGGGTCTTCACCCCTCCACTTT

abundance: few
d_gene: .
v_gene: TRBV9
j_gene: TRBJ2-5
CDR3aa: CASSVGTATQETQYF
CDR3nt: TGTGCCAGCAGCGTAGGGACAGCAACCCAAGAGACCCAGTACTTC

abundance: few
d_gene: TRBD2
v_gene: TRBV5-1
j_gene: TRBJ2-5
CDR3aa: CASSLALAGVQETQYF
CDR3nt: TGCGCCAGCAGCTTGGCACTAGCGGGGGTCCAAGAGACCCAGTACTTC

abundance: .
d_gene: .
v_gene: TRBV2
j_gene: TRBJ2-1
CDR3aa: CASSEARGEQFF
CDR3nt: TGTGCCAGCAGTGAAGCCAGGGGAGAGCAGTTCTTC

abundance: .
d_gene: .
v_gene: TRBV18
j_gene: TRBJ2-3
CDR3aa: CASSRAQPLTDTQYF
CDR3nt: TGTGCCAGCTCGAGGGCACAGCCACTCACAGATACGCAGTATTTT

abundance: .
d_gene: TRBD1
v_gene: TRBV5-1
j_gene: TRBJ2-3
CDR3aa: CASSLRGLGTDTQYF
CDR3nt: TGCGCCAGCAGCTTGAGGGGGCTTGGAACAGATACGCAGTATTTT

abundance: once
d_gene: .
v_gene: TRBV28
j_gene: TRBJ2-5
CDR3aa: CASSQISQETQYF
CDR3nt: TGTGCCAGCAGTCAGATTTCCCAAGAGACCCAGTACTTC

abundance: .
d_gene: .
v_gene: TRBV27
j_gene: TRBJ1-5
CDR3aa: CASSSHRQPDMREAQHF
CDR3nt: TGTGCCAGCAGTTCACATAGGCAGCCCGACATGCGGGAGGCCCAGCATTTT

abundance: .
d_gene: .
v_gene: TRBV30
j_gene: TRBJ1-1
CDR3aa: CAWSKDRNTEAFF
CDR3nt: TGTGCCTGGAGCAAGGACCGGAACACTGAAGCTTTCTTT

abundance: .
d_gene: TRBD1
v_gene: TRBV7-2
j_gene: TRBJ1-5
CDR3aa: CASSPGQANQPQHF
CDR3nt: TGTGCCAGCAGCCCCGGACAGGCCAATCAGCCCCAGCATTTT

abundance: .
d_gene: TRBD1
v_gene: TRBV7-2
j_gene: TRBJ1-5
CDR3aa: CASSLAQGDQPQHF
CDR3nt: TGTGCCAGCAGCTTAGCGCAGGGGGATCAGCCCCAGCATTTT

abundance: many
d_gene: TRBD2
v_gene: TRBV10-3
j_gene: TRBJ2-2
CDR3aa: CASRGTSGNVNTGELFF
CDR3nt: TGTGCCTCGCGGGGGACTAGCGGGAATGTGAACACCGGGGAGCTGTTTTTT

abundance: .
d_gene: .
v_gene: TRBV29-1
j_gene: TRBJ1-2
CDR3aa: CSAPLTNYGYTF
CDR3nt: TGCAGCGCCCCCTTAACTAACTATGGCTACACCTTC

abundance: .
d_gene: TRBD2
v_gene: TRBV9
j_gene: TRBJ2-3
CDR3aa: CASSSSGGAGTDTQYF
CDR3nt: TGTGCCAGCAGCTCGAGCGGGGGGGCAGGTACAGATACGCAGTATTTT

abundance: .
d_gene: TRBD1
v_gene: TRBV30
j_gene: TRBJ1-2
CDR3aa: CAWKRQGTNYGYTF
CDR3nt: TGTGCCTGGAAACGACAGGGGACTAACTATGGCTACACCTTC

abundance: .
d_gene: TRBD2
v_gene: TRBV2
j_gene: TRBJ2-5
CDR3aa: CASSRLAGETQYF
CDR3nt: TGTGCCAGCAGTCGACTAGCGGGGGAGACCCAGTACTTC

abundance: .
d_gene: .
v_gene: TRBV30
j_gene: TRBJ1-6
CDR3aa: CAWSVRGESPLHF
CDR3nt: TGTGCCTGGAGTGTACGGGGGGAGTCACCCCTCCACTTT

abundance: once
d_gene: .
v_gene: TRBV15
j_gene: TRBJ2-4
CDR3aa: CATSRVLGNIQYF
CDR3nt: TGTGCCACCAGCAGAGTTCTGGGAAACATTCAGTACTTC

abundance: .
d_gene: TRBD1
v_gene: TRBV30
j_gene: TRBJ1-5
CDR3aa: CAWRDRVNQPQHF
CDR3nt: TGTGCCTGGAGAGACAGGGTTAATCAGCCCCAGCATTTT

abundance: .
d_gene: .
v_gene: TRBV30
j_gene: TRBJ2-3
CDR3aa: CAWTPAASGTDTQYF
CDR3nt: TGTGCCTGGACCCCGGCGGCTAGCGGCACAGATACGCAGTATTTT

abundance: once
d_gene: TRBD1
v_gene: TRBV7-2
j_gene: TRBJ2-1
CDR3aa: CASSLLNPMDRSSYNEQFF
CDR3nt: TGTGCCAGCAGCTTACTCAATCCTATGGACAGGAGCTCCTACAATGAGCAGTTCTTC

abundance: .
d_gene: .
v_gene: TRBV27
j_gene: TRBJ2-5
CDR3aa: CASSLGETQYF
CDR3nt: TGTGCCAGCAGTTTGGGAGAGACCCAGTACTTC

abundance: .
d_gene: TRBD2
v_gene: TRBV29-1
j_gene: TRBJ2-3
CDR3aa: CSVEILAGLTDTQYF
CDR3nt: TGCAGCGTTGAAATCCTAGCGGGGTTGACAGATACGCAGTATTTT

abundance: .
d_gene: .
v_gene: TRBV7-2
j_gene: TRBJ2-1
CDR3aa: CASSLGPKGGYNEQFF
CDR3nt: TGTGCCAGCAGCTTAGGACCCAAAGGGGGCTACAATGAGCAGTTCTTC

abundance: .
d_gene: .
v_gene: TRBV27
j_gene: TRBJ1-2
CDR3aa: CASRKGDGYTF
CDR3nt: TGTGCCAGCAGGAAGGGTGATGGCTACACCTTC

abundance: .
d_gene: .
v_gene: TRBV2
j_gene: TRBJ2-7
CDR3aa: CASSGRWNYEQYF
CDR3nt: TGTGCCAGCAGTGGACGGTGGAACTACGAGCAGTACTTC

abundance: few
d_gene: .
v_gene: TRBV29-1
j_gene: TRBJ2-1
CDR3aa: CSVDGSSYNEQFF
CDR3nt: TGCAGCGTTGACGGGAGCTCCTACAATGAGCAGTTCTTC

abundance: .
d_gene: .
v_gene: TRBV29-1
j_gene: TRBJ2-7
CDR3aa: CSIPGAGYEQYF
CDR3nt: TGCAGCATACCGGGAGCAGGGTACGAGCAGTACTTC

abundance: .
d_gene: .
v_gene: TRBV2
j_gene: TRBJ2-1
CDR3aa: CASSEIPYNEQFF
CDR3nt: TGTGCCAGCAGTGAAATCCCGTACAATGAGCAGTTCTTC

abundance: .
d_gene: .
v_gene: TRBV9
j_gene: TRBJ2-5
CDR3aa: CASSVGRAQETQYF
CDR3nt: TGTGCCAGCAGCGTAGGGAGGGCCCAAGAGACCCAGTACTTC

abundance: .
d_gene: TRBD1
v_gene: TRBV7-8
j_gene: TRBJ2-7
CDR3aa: CASSPLDRRYEQYF
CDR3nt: TGTGCCAGCAGCCCTCTGGACAGGCGCTACGAGCAGTACTTC

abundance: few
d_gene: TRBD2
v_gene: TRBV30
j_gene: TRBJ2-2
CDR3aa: CAWRTSGNTGELFF
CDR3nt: TGTGCCTGGCGGACTAGCGGGAACACCGGGGAGCTGTTTTTT

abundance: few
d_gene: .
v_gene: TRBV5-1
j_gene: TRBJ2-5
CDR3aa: CASSPGTLQETQYF
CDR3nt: TGCGCCAGCAGCCCAGGGACTCTCCAGGAGACCCAGTACTTC

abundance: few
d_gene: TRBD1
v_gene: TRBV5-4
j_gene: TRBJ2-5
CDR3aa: CASSAGTGQETQYF
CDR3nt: TGTGCCAGCAGCGCCGGGACAGGACAGGAGACCCAGTACTTC

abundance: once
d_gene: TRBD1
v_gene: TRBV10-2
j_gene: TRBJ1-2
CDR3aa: CASSEPKSARGHGYTF
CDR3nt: TGCGCCAGCAGTGAGCCCAAAAGTGCCAGGGGGCATGGCTACACCTTC

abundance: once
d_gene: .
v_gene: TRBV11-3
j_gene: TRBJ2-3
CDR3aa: CASSFSIADTQYF
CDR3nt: TGTGCCAGCAGCTTCTCAATTGCAGATACGCAGTATTTT

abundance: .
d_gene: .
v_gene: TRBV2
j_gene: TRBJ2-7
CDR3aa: CASSEGHEQYF
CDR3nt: TGTGCCAGCAGTGAAGGGCACGAGCAGTACTTC

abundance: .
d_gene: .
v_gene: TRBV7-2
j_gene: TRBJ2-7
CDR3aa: CASSSSPGGIRQYF
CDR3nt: TGTGCCAGCAGCTCCAGCCCAGGAGGTATACGGCAGTACTTC

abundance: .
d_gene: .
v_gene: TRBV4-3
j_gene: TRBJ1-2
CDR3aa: CASSQVYMGNNYGYTF
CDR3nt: TGCGCCAGCAGCCAAGTATATATGGGTAATAACTATGGCTACACCTTC

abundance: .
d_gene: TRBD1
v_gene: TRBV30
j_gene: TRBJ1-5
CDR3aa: CAWLWTGANQPQHF
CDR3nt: TGTGCCTGGTTATGGACAGGGGCGAATCAGCCCCAGCATTTT